This T cell receptor beta chain was identified in a study of graft-versus-host responses after intestinal transplantation. Study-level findings and limits: GvH clones occurred in recipient marrow; some first appeared in ileum or blood.

TCRdb's copy holds only in-frame clones and misses some; the assay was immunoSEQ multiplex PCR. The sample contains approximately 97,000 clones, about nine tenths of which appear only once. This CDR3 has 13 residues. CDR1 and CDR2 from the germline V gene are SGHTA and FQGTGA. Trimming stripped 2 bases from V and 4 bases from J, with 9 bases between. With regard to this clone: Antigen specificity is unknown.

The chain links TRBV7-3 to TRBJ2-7; no clear D gene. This sequence originates from a human donor who was the organ donor for an intestinal transplant. This material consisted of unstimulated CD4+ T cells sorted from spleen or lymph node cells, taken before transplant. The CDR3: CASSLALLYEQYF. The CDR3 DNA follows: TGTGCCAGCAGCTTAGCGCTTCTTTACGAGCAGTACTTC.